What follows are 21 T cell receptor beta chains derived from one specimen sequenced in a study of response to subunit inactivated influenza vaccine. Via MiXCR, TCRdb re-called the RT-PCR reads, giving one row per CDR3 protein. The profile covers about 520,000 distinct CDR3 sequences, with over 9.5% appearing a single time and about 12% taken by the ten largest. The sequencing used PBMCs from blood, collected about 40 days after vaccination. Receptor source: a man aged 50 to 59 who received an inactivated influenza vaccine.

The sample holds a few counts of this clonotype. V usage is TRBV11-2 and J usage is TRBJ2-7; a weak D match, TRBD1 (6 bases). V was clipped by 5 bases and J by 2 bases, with 19 bases between them. CDR1 is SGHAT and CDR2 is FQNNGV in the germline V gene. The CDR3 contains 16 residues. The CDR3: CASSRTLDSIPYEQYF. CDR3 DNA sequence: TGTGCCAGCAGCCGGACCCTGGACAGCATTCCCTACGAGCAGTACTTC.

This clonotype was counted ten times or more. V usage is TRBV25-1 and J usage is TRBJ1-4; D is possibly TRBD1 (5 bases). The CDR3 consists of 14 residues. Germline assignment: CDR1 MGHDK and CDR2 SYGVNS. V shed 3 bases and J shed 7 bases, with 12 bases lying between them. DNA for the CDR3: TGTGCCAGCAGTGACGGGGGGAGGGGTGAAAAACTGTTTTTT. Amino acids: CASSDGGRGEKLFF.

This chain joins TRBV7-8 and TRBJ2-7; the match to TRBD1 covers 7 bases. The length of the CDR3 is 13 residues. Germline assignment: CDR1 SGHVS and CDR2 FQNEAQ. With V trimmed by 5 bases and J by 3 bases, 4 bases remained unmatched. The CDR3 here is CASSRGQFYEQYF. The CDR3 DNA reads as TGTGCCAGCAGCCGGGGACAGTTCTACGAGCAGTACTTC.

This clonotype was found many times. This chain uses TRBV6-5 with TRBJ1-5, with unresolved D. This CDR3 spans 12 amino acids. CDR1 and CDR2 (germline): MNHEY, SVGAGI. Between the trimmed V and J ends, which lost 7 bases and 3 bases, there was a span of 7 bases. This chain's CDR3 is CASKQPNQPQHF. DNA of the CDR3: TGTGCCAGCAAGCAGCCCAATCAGCCCCAGCATTTT.

This clonotype was counted only a few times. The CDR3 DNA sequence: TGTGCCAGCAGCAACAGACCAGACGGATACAATGAGCAGTTCTTC. As protein: CASSNRPDGYNEQFF. The V gene is TRBV7-2, the J gene TRBJ2-1; D unclear. The CDR3 loop spans 15 amino acids. Per germline, CDR1 SGHTA and CDR2 FQGNSA. The V end lost 5 bases, the J end lost 4 bases, and 15 bases lay between the germline ends.

This clonotype came up many times. The CDR3 sequence: CASSPGTSGANYNEQFF. The CDR3, as DNA: TGTGCCAGCAGTCCGGGGACTAGCGGGGCAAACTACAATGAGCAGTTCTTC. The chain recombines TRBV12-3 or TRBV12-4 with TRBJ2-1; 13 bases are shared with TRBD2. This CDR3 is built from 17 residues. The V and J ends lost 5 bases and 3 bases, in that order; junction bases with no gene match: 7.

This sequence joins TRBV19 and TRBJ2-1, with D tentatively TRBD1 (6 bases). The CDR3 contains 11 residues. V was pared by 7 bases and J by 6 bases, with 7 bases between. Germline CDR1 is LNHDA and CDR2 is SQIVND (reference sequence). The chain's CDR3 is CASTGANEQFF. DNA of the CDR3: TGTGCCAGTACAGGGGCCAATGAGCAGTTCTTC.

Ten or more counts support this clonotype. The chain links TRBV7-9 to TRBJ2-7; D uncertain. V was shortened by 4 bases and J by 3 bases, with 13 bases between the two germline ends. The germline gives CDR1 SEHNR, CDR2 FQNEAQ (reference sequence). The CDR3 is 14 residues long. CDR3 coding DNA: TGTGCCAGCAGCTCGTCGGTACATGGCTACGAGCAGTACTTC. Amino acid sequence: CASSSSVHGYEQYF.

The table lists this clonotype with many counts. The V call is TRBV29-1, the J call TRBJ2-1, with 8 bases lining up with TRBD2. The CDR3 consists of 14 residues. CDR1 SQVTM and CDR2 ANQGSEA come from the germline V gene. Unmatched junction bases numbered 12, after V lost 7 bases and J lost 7 bases. The DNA for the CDR3 is TGCAGCGCCGAGGGACTAGGGCCTTGGAATGAGCAGTTCTTC. Protein sequence: CSAEGLGPWNEQFF.

This clonotype was picked up a small number of times. The chain joins TRBV7-2 to TRBJ1-1; D perhaps matches TRBD1 (5 bases). V lost 1 base and J lost 1, with 13 bases in between. This CDR3 region has 16 residues. Germline lookup yields CDR1 SGHTA and CDR2 FQGNSA. The CDR3 spells CASSLVWGGQNTEAFF. The CDR3 DNA follows: TGTGCCAGCAGCTTAGTGTGGGGGGGTCAGAACACTGAAGCTTTCTTT.

This clonotype was detected ten times or more. The chain combines TRBV6-2 or TRBV6-3 with TRBJ2-7; D is unclear. Germline V lookup: CDR1 MNHEY, CDR2 SVGEGT. The V gene lost 2 bases and the J gene lost 0 bases, with 14 bases spanning the gap. The CDR3 sequence is 16 residues long. This chain's CDR3 is CASSYKLDLSSYEQYF. The DNA for the CDR3 is TGTGCCAGCAGTTACAAGCTGGACCTGAGCTCCTACGAGCAGTACTTC.

The genes are TRBV11-2 and TRBJ2-1, with a tentative D call TRBD2 (6 bases). CDR3 length: 17 amino acids. Trimming shortened V by 0 bases and J by 0 bases, and 12 bases separated the two germline ends. Germline CDR1 is SGHAT and CDR2 is FQNNGV. CDR3 DNA sequence: TGTGCCAGCAGCTTAGATCGGGGGATCAGCTCCTACAATGAGCAGTTCTTC. The encoded protein is CASSLDRGISSYNEQFF.

This clonotype appeared a few times. The chain is built from TRBV6-5 and TRBJ1-4; no clear D gene. There are 15 residues in the CDR3. Trimming pared 0 bases from V and 8 bases from J, leaving 13 bases between. CDR1 MNHEY and CDR2 SVGAGI come from the germline V gene. The CDR3 is CASSYSFRQEEKLFF. For the CDR3, the DNA is TGTGCCAGCAGTTACTCGTTCAGGCAAGAGGAAAAACTGTTTTTT.

J is TRBJ2-7 and V is TRBV28, with D tentatively TRBD1 (5 bases). The CDR3 spans 14 residues. In germline, CDR1 is MDHEN, CDR2 SYDVKM. The V end lost 6 bases, the J end lost 3 bases, and 15 bases lay between the germline ends. This CDR3 is CASSRRGTGYEQYF. The CDR3 nucleotides read TGTGCCAGCAGCCGTAGGGGAACGGGCTACGAGCAGTACTTC.

The V and J genes are TRBV7-9 and TRBJ2-7; perhaps TRBD2 as D (7 bases). This CDR3 region has 16 residues. V was shortened by 6 bases and J by 2 bases, with 20 bases between the two germline ends. Germline V gene lookup returns CDR1 SEHNR and CDR2 FQNEAQ (reference sequence). The CDR3 sequence: CASRRGRAGEAYEQYF. CDR3 DNA: TGTGCCAGCAGGCGAGGGAGGGCAGGGGAGGCCTACGAGCAGTACTTC.

This sequence joins TRBV20-1 and TRBJ1-6; a possible D gene is TRBD1 (5 bases). The V end was cut by 6 bases, the J end by 0 bases, with 21 bases between. There are 18 residues in the CDR3. CDR1 DFQATT and CDR2 SNEGSKA come from the germline V gene (reference sequence). The CDR3 sequence: CSAINRGGTSSYNSPLHF. The CDR3 coding sequence is TGCAGTGCGATTAACCGGGGGGGGACGAGCTCCTATAATTCACCCCTCCACTTT.

This clonotype was counted many times. The chain is built from TRBV4-3 and TRBJ2-2; 9 bases are shared with TRBD1. The CDR3 spans 15 residues. Per germline, CDR1 LGHNA and CDR2 YSLEER. V lost 4 bases, J lost 3 bases, and 3 bases stayed unmatched. DNA for the CDR3: TGCGCCAGCAGCCGGGGACAGGGAGACACCGGGGAGCTGTTTTTT. This gives the protein CASSRGQGDTGELFF.

This clonotype occurred a few times. The CDR3 is CSARQAGGFYEQYF. CDR3 nucleotide sequence: TGCAGTGCTAGACAGGCAGGGGGCTTCTACGAGCAGTACTTC. This sequence joins TRBV20-1 and TRBJ2-7; 8 bases are a match to TRBD1. Germline CDR1 reads DFQATT; CDR2 reads SNEGSKA (reference sequence). The CDR3 is made up of 14 amino acids. The J segment lost 3 bases and the V segment lost 2 bases, leaving 6 bases of the junction unmatched.

A few counts support this clonotype. The chain uses TRBV12-3 or TRBV12-4 and TRBJ1-3, with D maybe TRBD1 (5 bases). The CDR3 loop spans 14 amino acids. Trimming left V 7 bases short and J 4 bases short, with 14 bases between. CDR3 bases: TGTGCCAGCAAGAACCAGGGTTTGGGAAACACCATATATTTT. Its protein product is CASKNQGLGNTIYF.

This clonotype was found a few times. This chain's CDR3 is CASSQDLLSGIEQFF. For the CDR3, the DNA is TGCGCCAGCAGCCAAGATCTCTTAAGCGGGATTGAGCAGTTCTTC. The genes are TRBV4-3 and TRBJ2-1, with 7 nucleotides matching TRBD2. Germline values: CDR1 LGHNA, CDR2 YSLEER. The CDR3 has 15 residues. With 0 bases clipped from V and 9 bases from J, the junction kept 8 bases outside the gene matches.

The chain carries TRBV20-1 and TRBJ1-5, with D perhaps matching TRBD1 (6 bases). Between the trimmed V and J ends, which lost 0 bases and 2 bases, there was a span of 8 bases. Looked up from germline, CDR1 is DFQATT and CDR2 is SNEGSKA (reference sequence). The CDR3 is 14 residues long. CDR3: CSARERGGNQPQHF. CDR3 nucleotides: TGCAGTGCTAGAGAAAGGGGGGGCAATCAGCCCCAGCATTTT.